The 25 T cell receptor beta chains presented below share a single source sample, sequenced in a study of T cell responses to AZD1222 COVID-19 vaccine. The protocol was immunoSEQ multiplex PCR, while the TCRdb copy is restricted to in-frame clones and leaves out a portion. There are approximately 100,000 clones in the sample; over 85% occur only once, and around 2.8% lies in the top ten. This specimen was peripheral blood, taken on day 0 of MenACWY control vaccination. Receptors were obtained from an adult in good health.

This clone showed up just a few times. The gene calls are TRBV19 and TRBJ2-7; 10 bases align to TRBD1. Unmatched junction bases numbered 4, after V lost 4 bases and J lost 4 bases. This CDR3 is 14 amino acids long. Germline V gene data show CDR1 as LNHDA and CDR2 as SQIVND (reference sequence). The CDR3 is CASSTGTGAYEQYF. CDR3 bases: TGTGCCAGTAGTACCGGGACAGGGGCTTACGAGCAGTACTTC.

V and J are TRBV4-3 and TRBJ1-3; 10 positions agree with TRBD1. Germline CDR1 and CDR2: LGHNA and YSLEER. V shed 4 bases and J 2 bases; nucleotides not matched to a gene: 2. CDR3 length: 15 amino acids. CDR3 protein: CASSPGTGAGNTIYF. The CDR3 nucleotides are TGCGCCAGCAGCCCCGGGACAGGGGCTGGAAACACCATATATTTT.

J is TRBJ1-6 and V is TRBV20-1; tentatively, D is TRBD1 (6 bases). V shed 3 bases and J shed 5 bases, with 8 bases lying between them. This CDR3 contains 13 residues. Germline V CDR1 and CDR2: DFQATT, SNEGSKA (reference sequence). The CDR3 sequence: CSASAGDNSPLHF. The CDR3 DNA reads as TGCAGTGCTAGTGCAGGGGATAATTCACCCCTCCACTTT.

The chain recombines TRBV11-2 with TRBJ2-2; D is uncertain. The CDR3 covers 14 residues. V dropped 5 bases and J dropped 4 bases, with 11 bases sitting between them. Germline V CDR1 and CDR2: SGHAT, FQNNGV. DNA for the CDR3: TGTGCCAGCAGCACCCGGTGGGGCACCGGGGAGCTGTTTTTT. Translating it yields CASSTRWGTGELFF.

The chain uses TRBV19 and TRBJ2-2; the D is unclear. Trimming removed 5 bases at V and 1 base at J, with 8 bases between. In germline, CDR1 is LNHDA, CDR2 SQIVND (reference sequence). This CDR3 has 14 amino acids. The CDR3 here is CASSQERNTGELFF. In nucleotides, the CDR3 is TGTGCCAGTAGTCAGGAGCGGAACACCGGGGAGCTGTTTTTT.

J is TRBJ2-1 and V is TRBV7-5. TRBV7-5 is shown as a pseudogene. CDR3 length equals 14 residues. Here the CDR3 reads CARSLDYQVFEQFF. CDR3 DNA sequence: TGTGCCAGAAGCCTAGACTACCAGGTTTTTGAGCAGTTCTTC.

The rearrangement links TRBV14 to TRBJ1-2, with D possibly matching TRBD1 (6 bases). The CDR3 covers 14 residues. V lost 4 bases to trimming and J lost 4 bases, with 13 bases between them. The germline V gene has CDR1 SGHDN and CDR2 FVKESK. CDR3 DNA: TGTGCCAGCAGCCGACGGACAGCCTTCTATGGCTACACCTTC. Translating gives CASSRRTAFYGYTF. Drawing the rest from reference TRBV14 and TRBJ1-2, the complete variable domain is EAGVTQFPSHSVIEKGQTVTLRCDPISGHDNLYWYRRVMGKEIKFLLHFVKESKQDESGMPNNRFLAERTGGTYSTLKVQPAELEDSGVYFCASSRRTAFYGYTFGSGTRLTVV.

V is TRBV7-2 and J is TRBJ1-6; 7 positions match TRBD1. CDR1 is SGHTA and CDR2 is FQGNSA in the germline V gene. The length of the CDR3 is 15 residues. V shed 4 bases, J shed 8 bases, and the junction held 8 bases outside the gene matches. Here the CDR3 reads CASSSGQINHSPLHF. The CDR3 DNA reads as TGTGCCAGCAGCTCGGGACAGATAAACCATTCACCCCTCCACTTT.

As DNA, the CDR3 is TGTGCCAGCAGTGGGCAGGTTAGCTCCTACGAGCAGTACTTC. Its translation: CASSGQVSSYEQYF. The J gene is TRBJ2-7, the V gene TRBV25-1; no firm D call. Germline V gene lookup returns CDR1 MGHDK and CDR2 SYGVNS. CDR3 length: 14 residues. Trimming took 4 bases from V and 0 from J, leaving 10 bases between them.

This chain links TRBV7-9 with TRBJ2-5; D is possibly TRBD1 (6 bases). Germline V gene data show CDR1 as SEHNR and CDR2 as FQNEAQ (reference sequence). V was pared by 1 base and J by 3 bases, with 9 bases between. The CDR3 is 14 residues long. CDR3 sequence: CASSLVPGEETQYF. In nucleotides, the CDR3 is TGTGCCAGCAGCTTAGTGCCAGGGGAAGAGACCCAGTACTTC.

The chain uses TRBV5-6 and TRBJ1-6; D unresolved. The CDR3 consists of 16 residues. The V gene's germline CDR1 is SGHDT and CDR2 YYEEEE. V lost 6 bases and J 3 bases, leaving 16 bases between the germline ends. This CDR3 is CASTFGVDVYNSPLHF. CDR3 bases: TGTGCCAGCACCTTTGGAGTCGACGTCTATAATTCACCCCTCCACTTT.

A single count supports this clone. This chain connects TRBV5-1 to TRBJ2-7, with D possibly being TRBD1 (6 bases). The V and J ends lost 4 bases and 2 bases respectively, with 10 bases between them. This CDR3 comprises 13 residues. Germline assignment: CDR1 SGHRS and CDR2 YFSETQ. The CDR3 is CASSHGQPYEQYF. In nucleotides, the CDR3 is TGCGCCAGCAGCCACGGACAGCCCTACGAGCAGTACTTC.

The chain employs TRBV10-3 and TRBJ1-3; D remains ambiguous. This CDR3 is 16 amino acids long. Germline values: CDR1 ENHRY, CDR2 SYGVKD. V was pared by 3 bases and J by 8 bases, with 20 bases between. CDR3 nucleotide sequence: TGTGCCATCAGTGAACCCGCCGGCACATCGGCAGACACCATATATTTT. It encodes CAISEPAGTSADTIYF.

This chain connects TRBV5-8 to TRBJ2-5; D not resolved. The CDR3 runs to 14 residues. V was shortened by 0 bases and J by 5 bases, with 11 bases between the two germline ends. Germline V gene lookup returns CDR1 SGHTS and CDR2 YDEGEE. The CDR3 loop reads CASSLVGPSETQYF. The CDR3 coding sequence is TGTGCCAGCAGCTTGGTGGGCCCTTCTGAGACCCAGTACTTC.

The chain recombines TRBV12-5 with TRBJ1-1; D is unclear. Trimming cost V 6 bases and J 1 base, with 15 bases left between them. The germline gives CDR1 LGHNT, CDR2 FRNRAP. The CDR3 totals 15 residues. This CDR3 reads CASGQPSGRNTEAFF. CDR3 coding DNA: TGTGCTAGTGGCCAACCCTCCGGGAGGAACACTGAAGCTTTCTTT.

This clone has just one count. The V call is TRBV7-9, the J call TRBJ2-1; 15 bases map to TRBD2. The germline gives CDR1 SEHNR, CDR2 FQNEAQ (reference sequence). The CDR3 has 13 residues. The V and J ends lost 10 bases and 7 bases, in that order; junction bases with no gene match: 2. The CDR3 loop is CAKGLAGGNEQFF. In nucleotides, the CDR3 is TGTGCCAAGGGACTAGCGGGGGGAAATGAGCAGTTCTTC. The whole variable domain, filled in from reference TRBV7-9 and TRBJ2-1, reads DTGVSQNPRHKITKRGQNVTFRCDPISEHNRLYWYRQTLGQGPEFLTYFQNEAQLEKSRLLSDRFSAERPKGSFSTLEIQRTEQGDSAMYLCAKGLAGGNEQFFGPGTRLTVL.

This clone was recorded once. The chain has TRBV4-1 and TRBJ1-3, with D possibly matching TRBD1 (5 bases). CDR3 size: 16 residues. The V and J ends lost 1 base and 2 bases respectively, with 12 bases between them. Germline lookup yields CDR1 MGHRA and CDR2 YSYEKL. CDR3 residues: CASSQVEGITGNTIYF. In DNA, the CDR3 is TGCGCCAGCAGCCAAGTTGAGGGGATAACTGGAAACACCATATATTTT.

This chain connects TRBV10-3 to TRBJ2-5; TRBD1 might be the D (6 bases). The CDR3 totals 13 residues. Germline V gene lookup returns CDR1 ENHRY and CDR2 SYGVKD. Trimming shortened V by 5 bases and J by 3 bases, and 10 bases separated the two germline ends. The CDR3 DNA sequence: TGTGCCATCAGTTTGGACAGAGAAGAGACCCAGTACTTC. Protein product: CAISLDREETQYF.

The chain carries TRBV29-1 and TRBJ2-1, with TRBD2 as a possible D gene (5 bases). V lost 1 base and J 5 bases, leaving 12 bases between the germline ends. This CDR3 region has 14 residues. Germline V gene lookup returns CDR1 SQVTM and CDR2 ANQGSEA. The CDR3 region is CSVEGRAQNNEQFF. CDR3 bases: TGCAGCGTTGAAGGGCGGGCCCAGAACAATGAGCAGTTCTTC.

This clone was seen only once. The gene calls are TRBV6-2 or TRBV6-3 and TRBJ2-5; tentative D call: TRBD1 (6 bases). The germline CDR1 and CDR2 sequences are MNHEY and SVGEGT. The CDR3 loop spans 14 amino acids. V lost 5 bases and J 1 base, leaving 11 bases between the germline ends. The DNA for the CDR3 is TGTGCCAGCAGTCACAGGGTCCTCCAAGAGACCCAGTACTTC. Translated, it gives CASSHRVLQETQYF.

A few counts support this clone. J is TRBJ1-2 and V is TRBV7-9; no firm D call. CDR1 SEHNR and CDR2 FQNEAQ come from the germline V gene (reference sequence). The CDR3 loop spans 14 amino acids. V lost 3 bases to trimming and J lost 4 bases, with 12 bases between them. CDR3 bases: TGTGCCAGCAGCTTTTTGGAGGGTGGCTATGGCTACACCTTC. The encoded protein is CASSFLEGGYGYTF.

The rearrangement joins TRBV6-5 to TRBJ2-1, with D possibly being TRBD1 (6 bases). Trimming left V 4 bases short and J 9 bases short, with 13 bases between. The CDR3 spans 13 residues. CDR1 and CDR2 (germline): MNHEY, SVGAGI. The chain's CDR3 is CASSSPGTSEQFF. For the CDR3, the DNA is TGTGCCAGCAGTTCGCCCGGGACAAGTGAGCAGTTCTTC.

This chain uses TRBV9 with TRBJ2-3, with 10 bases fitting TRBD2. V trimming: 3 bases; J trimming: 4 bases; junction bases outside the gene matches: 2. This CDR3 comprises 14 residues. Germline-derived CDR1 and CDR2 are SGDLS and YYNGEE. CDR3 loop: CASSGTSGSDTQYF. CDR3 bases: TGTGCCAGCAGCGGGACTAGCGGATCAGATACGCAGTATTTT.

The rearrangement joins TRBV6-1 to TRBJ2-3; no clear D. The CDR3 is 12 residues long. Trimming shortened V by 6 bases and J by 7 bases, and 11 bases separated the two germline ends. Germline V CDR1 and CDR2: MNHNS, SASEGT. CDR3 amino acids: CASSLEEHTQYF. The CDR3 bases are TGTGCCAGCAGCCTCGAGGAGCATACGCAGTATTTT.

This clone is a singleton in its sample. A junction boundary mismatches the germline segment, possibly from a read error. This chain uses TRBV5-3 with TRBJ2-5; D remains ambiguous. TRBV5-3 is an open reading frame whose function is uncertain. The CDR3 runs 15 residues. This CDR3 is CARSLAAPNQETQYF. The DNA for the CDR3 is TGTGCCAGAAGCTTGGCGGCCCCTAACCAGGAGACCCAGTACTTC.